This T cell receptor beta chain is drawn from a study of regulatory T cells in long-lasting Graves disease. The table lists this clonotype with many counts. As for time point: newly diagnosed GD, antithyroid drugs for less than 3 months. Following extraction of RNA from PBMCs, that RNA was used to make the TCR library. Combining iRepertoire HTBI primers with Arm-PCR of CDR3 regions, the authors built TCR beta libraries. In TCRdb, the multiplex PCR reads were re-called with MiXCR into one record per CDR3 protein. The top ten clones hold roughly 8.9% of a sample with approximately 540,000 distinct CDR3 sequences, approximately 12% of them seen once. V was pared by 0 bases and J by 3 bases, with 6 bases between. This CDR3 is built from 13 residues. Germline V CDR1 and CDR2: SGDLS, YYNGEE. These data also featured in a second study, about T cells in Graves' hyperthyroidism and ophthalmopathy. That work states: Graves' hyperthyroidism was deemed stable absent ophthalmopathy progression within 18 months. RT-PCR in the first round (using the HTBI primer set) targeted the TCR CDR3. In blood, most of the thyroid clonotypes expanded above 0.001 were also present.

This sequence originates from a woman under 40 with Graves disease. J is TRBJ1-1 and V is TRBV9; D remains ambiguous. The material sequenced was peripheral blood mononuclear cells (PBMCs), taken at new diagnosis, from a patient treated with antithyroid drugs. Here the CDR3 DNA reads TGTGCCAGCAGCGTAGACCGGGACACTGAAGCTTTCTTT. Amino acids: CASSVDRDTEAFF. The full variable domain, with the rest looked up from reference TRBV9 and TRBJ1-1, is DSGVTQTPKHLITATGQRVTLRCSPRSGDLSVYWYQQSLDQGLQFLIQYYNGEERAKGNILERFSAQQFPDLHSELNLSSLELGDSALYFCASSVDRDTEAFFGQGTRLTVV.